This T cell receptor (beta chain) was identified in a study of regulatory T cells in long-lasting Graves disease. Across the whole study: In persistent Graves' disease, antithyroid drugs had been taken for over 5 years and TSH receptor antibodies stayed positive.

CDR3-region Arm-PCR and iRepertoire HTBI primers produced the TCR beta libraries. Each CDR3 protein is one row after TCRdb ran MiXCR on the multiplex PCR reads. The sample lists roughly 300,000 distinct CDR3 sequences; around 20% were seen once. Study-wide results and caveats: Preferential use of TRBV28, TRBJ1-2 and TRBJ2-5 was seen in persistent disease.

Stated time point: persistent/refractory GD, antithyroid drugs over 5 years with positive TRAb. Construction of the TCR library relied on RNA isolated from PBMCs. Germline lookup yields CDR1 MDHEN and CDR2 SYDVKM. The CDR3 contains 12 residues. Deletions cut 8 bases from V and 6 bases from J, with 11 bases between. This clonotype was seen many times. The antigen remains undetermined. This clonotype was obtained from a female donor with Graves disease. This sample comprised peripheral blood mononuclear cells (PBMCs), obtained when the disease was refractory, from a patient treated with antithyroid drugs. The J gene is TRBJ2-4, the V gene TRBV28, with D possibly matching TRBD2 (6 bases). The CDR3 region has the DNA TGTGCCAGCCTTGGACTATCAAACATTCAGTACTTC. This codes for CASLGLSNIQYF.